In this sample, the clone carrying this TCR beta chain turned up a few times. For the second PCR, which ran for about 6 to 12 cycles, a sample-barcoded 5' primer and a J-beta primer mix were used. Each CDR3 protein is one row after TCRdb ran MiXCR on the 5' RACE reads. The table shows roughly 1,700,000 distinct CDR3 sequences, with roughly 27% occurring only once. This sample stems from a study of blood T cells in healthy people across ages. This CDR3 has 15 amino acids. Germline V lookup: CDR1 SGHRS, CDR2 YFSETQ. V lost 2 bases and J lost 4, with 13 bases in between. A minimum of 5.5 micrograms of total RNA was extracted per sample.

Sequencing was done on a sample of blood. V and J are TRBV5-1 and TRBJ2-1; no firm D call. The TCR sequence derives from a woman aged 30 to 39 in good health. CDR3 DNA sequence: TGCGCCAGCAGCTTCTCTCCCGCGGAATACAATGAGCAGTTCTTC. Its protein is CASSFSPAEYNEQFF.